This TCR beta chain was documented in a study of blood T cell repertoires in COVID-19. Overall study context: Sites in the United States, Italy and Spain provided acute and convalescent COVID-19 samples.

Original processing notes: Amplification of reference gene primers provided the estimated nucleated cell counts. Here immunoSEQ multiplex PCR was the method, and the copy in TCRdb shows in-frame clones only, minus some. Clone size and V and J calls were adopted from that table, with D and trimming inferred from the DNA. This table has 300,000 or so clones, around 90% appearing once. The CDR3 length is 16 residues. J was trimmed by 4 bases and V by 1 base; bases with no gene match: 4. Germline V lookup: CDR1 SGHTA, CDR2 FQGNSA. This clonotype was obtained from a man younger than 35 who had recovered from COVID-19. The chain recombines TRBV7-2 with TRBJ2-1; 10 bases fit TRBD2. Sample: peripheral blood. CDR3 sequence: CASSLERTSGYNEQFF. The CDR3 DNA is TGTGCCAGCAGCTTAGAGAGGACTAGCGGATACAATGAGCAGTTCTTC.